The 27 T cell receptor beta chains reported below all come from one sample, sequenced in a study of shared clonotypes between healthy human individuals. TCRdb keeps only in-frame clones here, not all; method: immunoSEQ multiplex PCR. The profile shows 450,000 to 550,000 clones, around 79% of them singletons. What was sequenced was PBMCs. Receptors originate from a woman between 40 and 50 years old in good health. Some clones in this sample may be carry-over from other donors' samples.

The chain uses TRBV7-3 and TRBJ1-5, with a possible D match to TRBD1 (6 bases). CDR1 and CDR2 (germline): SGHTA, FQGTGA. CDR3 size: 13 residues. V was clipped by 4 bases and J by 4 bases, with 8 bases between them. The CDR3 protein is CASSSDRNQPQHF. CDR3 nucleotide sequence: TGTGCCAGCAGCTCGGACAGAAATCAGCCCCAGCATTTT.

The J gene is TRBJ1-1, the V gene TRBV11-3, with D possibly TRBD1 on 6 matching bases. The CDR3 covers 13 residues. Between the trimmed V and J ends, which lost 0 bases and 8 bases, there was a span of 10 bases. Germline assignment: CDR1 SGHNT and CDR2 YENEEA. The DNA of the CDR3 is TGTGCCAGCAGCTTAGATCAGGGGAGCGAAGCTTTCTTT. Its protein is CASSLDQGSEAFF.

The chain joins TRBV10-2 to TRBJ2-7, with 11 bases matching TRBD2. V was pared by 6 bases and J by 5 bases, with 6 bases of the junction left unmatched. The CDR3 runs to 14 residues. CDR1 and CDR2 (germline): WSHSY, SAAADI. This CDR3 is CASRLAGGEDEQYF. The CDR3, as DNA: TGCGCCAGCAGATTAGCGGGAGGGGAAGACGAGCAGTACTTC.

V gene TRBV19 combines with J gene TRBJ2-3, with 8 nucleotides matching TRBD1. The CDR3 consists of 14 residues. CDR1 is LNHDA, CDR2 SQIVND, per germline (reference sequence). V was clipped by 6 bases and J by 5 bases; unmatched bases: 7. This CDR3 reads CASRDRVDQDTQYF. The CDR3 bases are TGTGCCAGTAGGGACAGGGTCGATCAAGATACGCAGTATTTT.

The V gene is TRBV18, the J gene TRBJ2-5; 11 nucleotides agree with TRBD2. The V gene's germline CDR1 is KGHSH and CDR2 LQKENI. The CDR3 consists of 13 residues. V shed 5 bases and J 10 bases; nucleotides not matched to a gene: 6. The CDR3 coding sequence is TGTGCCAGCTCATCCGCACTAGCGGGAGTCCAGTACTTC. Encoded protein: CASSSALAGVQYF.

As to this clone: The sample contains more than one DNA sequence encoding this CDR3. The J gene is TRBJ1-2, the V gene TRBV7-3; 9 bases agree with TRBD1. The CDR3 length is 13 residues. Trimming cost V 4 bases and J 5 bases; bases outside gene matches: 2. Germline CDR1 and CDR2: SGHTA and FQGTGA. Here the CDR3 reads CASSSGQGYGYTF. The CDR3 DNA reads as TGTGCCAGCAGCTCAGGACAGGGGTATGGCTACACCTTC.

The V gene is TRBV4-1, the J gene TRBJ1-4; 7 bases map to TRBD1. The CDR3 has 15 amino acids. With V trimmed by 1 base and J by 5 bases, 4 bases remained unmatched. The germline gives CDR1 MGHRA, CDR2 YSYEKL. The CDR3 reads CASSQATGRNEKLFF. The CDR3 coding sequence is TGCGCCAGCAGCCAAGCGACAGGGCGGAATGAAAAACTGTTTTTT.

Remarks on this clone: The same CDR3 is also encoded by other DNA sequences in this sample. The chain carries TRBV6-5 and TRBJ1-2; tentative D call: TRBD1 (5 bases). The CDR3 contains 12 residues. From germline, CDR1 is MNHEY and CDR2 SVGAGI. The V end lost 7 bases, the J end lost 5 bases, and 11 bases lay between the germline ends. The CDR3 DNA reads TGTGCCAGCAAGGAGGGGAGATATGGCTACACCTTC. This sequence encodes CASKEGRYGYTF.

This rearrangement joins TRBV7-2 to TRBJ2-5, with 7 bases identical to TRBD1. This CDR3 has 15 amino acids. The V gene end was trimmed by 4 bases and the J gene end by 0 bases; junction bases not matched to a gene: 5. Germline V gene lookup returns CDR1 SGHTA and CDR2 FQGNSA. The CDR3 region has the DNA TGTGCCAGCAGCTACCTGACAGGGAACCAAGAGACCCAGTACTTC. This sequence encodes CASSYLTGNQETQYF.

This clone turned up a few times. The V call is TRBV11-1, the J call TRBJ2-7; D might be TRBD1 or TRBD2, each matching 5 bases. The CDR3 is 12 residues long. V lost 8 bases and J lost 9, with 17 bases in between. Germline-derived CDR1 and CDR2 are SGHAT and FQDESV (reference sequence). The CDR3 sequence: CASGRDPRWQYF. The CDR3, as DNA: TGTGCCAGCGGCCGGGACCCTCGGTGGCAGTACTTC.

This chain links TRBV5-4 with TRBJ2-7, with 11 nucleotides matching TRBD1. The junction had 4 bases not matched to a gene; V was cut back by 2 bases and J by 6 bases. The CDR3 spans 14 residues. Germline V gives CDR1 SGHNT, CDR2 YYREEE (reference sequence). The CDR3 DNA sequence: TGTGCCAGCAGCTTCGGACAGGGGGCTTCCGAGCAGTACTTC. Translating it yields CASSFGQGASEQYF.

This clone was picked up a small number of times. This sequence joins TRBV6-1 and TRBJ2-3; TRBD2 agrees at 7 bases. Losses at the gene ends were 1 base for V and 1 base for J; bases not matched to a gene: 8. Germline-derived CDR1 and CDR2 are MNHNS and SASEGT. The CDR3 is 17 amino acids. The CDR3 loop is CASSEGAASGRTDTQYF. In DNA, the CDR3 is TGTGCCAGCAGTGAAGGGGCCGCTAGCGGCCGCACAGATACGCAGTATTTT.

This clone was detected only once. The chain employs TRBV23-1 and TRBJ2-6; possibly TRBD1 for D (6 bases). TRBV23-1 is recorded as an ORF, its role being uncertain. There are 17 residues in the CDR3. Trimming shortened V by 8 bases and J by 3 bases, and 20 bases separated the two germline ends. CDR3 residues: CASGGDRNRRGANVLTF. The CDR3 nucleotides read TGCGCCAGCGGCGGTGACAGGAACCGCCGTGGGGCCAACGTCCTGACTTTC.

In its sample, this clone was seen once. This rearrangement joins TRBV7-2 to TRBJ2-7, with D hard to call. Germline CDR1 is SGHTA and CDR2 is FQGNSA. The CDR3 runs 13 residues. With 5 bases removed from V and 0 bases from J, the gap between germline ends came to 8 bases. In DNA form, the CDR3 reads TGTGCCAGCAGCCCCCCGAGCTCCTACGAGCAGTACTTC. Residues: CASSPPSSYEQYF.

This chain joins TRBV28 and TRBJ2-5; D might be TRBD2 (5 bases). Between the trimmed V and J ends, which lost 4 bases and 5 bases, there was a span of 23 bases. CDR1 and CDR2 (germline): MDHEN, SYDVKM. This CDR3 is 17 amino acids long. CDR3 residues: CASSWTLLRRGGETQYF. As DNA, the CDR3 is TGTGCCAGCAGTTGGACCCTATTGCGGAGAGGCGGGGAGACCCAGTACTTC.

The chain is built from TRBV30 and TRBJ2-3; D is ambiguous. The CDR3 sequence is 13 residues long. Germline V CDR1 and CDR2: GTSNPN, SVGIG (reference sequence). The V and J ends lost 1 base and 0 bases respectively, with 5 bases between them. The CDR3 here is CAWSGDSTDTQYF. Here the CDR3 DNA reads TGTGCCTGGAGTGGGGATAGCACAGATACGCAGTATTTT.

The rearrangement links TRBV5-1 to TRBJ2-2; D is undetermined. The CDR3 spans 14 residues. The V and J ends lost 8 bases and 4 bases respectively, with 15 bases between them. Germline CDR1 is SGHRS and CDR2 is YFSETQ. The CDR3 nucleotides read TGCGCCAGTAGCCCAGATCTAAGCACCGGGGAGCTGTTTTTT. Residues: CASSPDLSTGELFF.

This chain uses TRBV4-1 with TRBJ2-2; 11 nucleotides align to TRBD2. V lost 3 bases, J lost 2 bases, and 5 bases stayed unmatched. This CDR3 region has 17 residues. CDR1 is MGHRA and CDR2 is YSYEKL in the germline V gene. The chain's CDR3 is CASSHPGTSGNTGELFF. The CDR3 DNA sequence: TGCGCCAGCAGCCATCCCGGGACTAGCGGAAACACCGGGGAGCTGTTTTTT.

This clone was counted a single time. This chain uses TRBV7-2 with TRBJ2-3, with D tentatively TRBD2 (5 bases). V was shortened by 6 bases and J by 4 bases, with 17 bases between the two germline ends. The CDR3 extends over 15 amino acids. CDR1 SGHTA and CDR2 FQGNSA come from the germline V gene. CDR3 DNA sequence: TGTGCCAGCAGACGGGAAGGCATCTCGGCAGATACGCAGTATTTT. The encoded protein is CASRREGISADTQYF.

This clone was counted at least ten times. The CDR3 nucleotides are TGTGCCAGCACCCTTTATCCGGGACAGTCGAGCTCTGGGGCCAACGTCCTGACTTTC. Translation gives CASTLYPGQSSSGANVLTF. The chain combines TRBV28 with TRBJ2-6, with TRBD1 matching over 7 bases. V lost 7 bases, J lost 0 bases, and 15 bases stayed unmatched. Per the germline V gene, CDR1 is MDHEN and CDR2 is SYDVKM. CDR3 length: 19 amino acids.

V usage is TRBV27 and J usage is TRBJ2-2; D is perhaps TRBD2 (6 bases). With 5 bases removed from V and 3 bases from J, the gap between germline ends came to 13 bases. Germline V gene sequence: CDR1 MNHEY, CDR2 SMNVEV (reference sequence). The length of the CDR3 is 15 residues. DNA for the CDR3: TGTGCCAGCAGTCCCTATACGGGAGACACCGGGGAGCTGTTTTTT. This encodes CASSPYTGDTGELFF.

The chain combines TRBV6-5 with TRBJ1-2, with D unclear. CDR1 is MNHEY, CDR2 SVGAGI, per germline. The CDR3 extends over 14 amino acids. V lost 6 bases to trimming and J lost 8 bases, with 19 bases between them. Here the CDR3 DNA reads TGTGCCAGCAGACCAGGAGGTCCTGGTGGGGGCTACACCTTC. It is translated as CASRPGGPGGGYTF.

A word on this clone: Relative to the germline gene, one junction end is altered; a read error may explain this. The chain combines TRBV19 with TRBJ2-1; D may be TRBD1 or TRBD2 (6 bases each). The CDR3 has 13 amino acids. The germline gives CDR1 LNHDA, CDR2 SQIVND (reference sequence). CDR3 bases: TGTGCAAGTAGGGGGGCCTCGCGCAATGAGCAGTTCTTC. Translated: CASRGASRNEQFF.

This clone was found many times. The chain couples TRBV28 to TRBJ1-2; possible D gene TRBD1, 6 bases. Trimming removed 4 bases at V and 8 bases at J, with 17 bases between. This CDR3 region has 14 residues. CDR1 and CDR2 from the germline V gene are MDHEN and SYDVKM. The CDR3 protein is CASSSPGGAKGYTF. Written as DNA, the CDR3 is TGTGCCAGCAGTTCGCCTGGGGGGGCTAAAGGCTACACCTTC.

The chain couples TRBV9 to TRBJ2-1; TRBD2 matches 9 bases. V trimming: 4 bases; J trimming: 9 bases; junction bases outside the gene matches: 2. Germline CDR1 SGDLS, CDR2 YYNGEE. This CDR3 is 12 amino acids long. The CDR3 bases are TGTGCCAGCAGCCGGCGGGAGGGTGAGCAGTTCTTC. This translates into CASSRREGEQFF.

The chain links TRBV4-1 to TRBJ1-5; D ambiguous. Deletions cut 5 bases from V and 1 base from J, with 12 bases between. Per the germline V gene, CDR1 is MGHRA and CDR2 is YSYEKL. This CDR3 has 15 amino acids. The CDR3 reads CASSSPGRSNQPQHF. The CDR3, as DNA: TGCGCCAGCAGCAGTCCGGGGAGAAGCAATCAGCCCCAGCATTTT.

This chain links TRBV2 with TRBJ2-5; TRBD1 is a possible D gene (6 bases). The DNA end is more similar to TRBJ2-7, so the J call may be wrong. CDR1 is SNHLY and CDR2 is FYNNEI in the germline V gene. The CDR3 is made up of 16 amino acids. Here the CDR3 reads CASSESHPQGSYEQYF. The CDR3 region has the DNA TGTGCCAGCAGTGAATCTCATCCACAGGGTTCCTACGAGCAGTACTTC.